Listed here are 30 T cell receptor beta chains from one sample, sequenced in a study of blood T cell repertoires in COVID-19. Measured with immunoSEQ multiplex PCR; TCRdb has only the in-frame clones, and not every one. The repertoire holds 200,000 to 250,000 clones, over 80% seen once, with 6.8% in the top ten. The specimen sequenced was PBMCs or T cells enriched from blood (not recorded which). These receptors came from a woman between 40 and 50 years old who had recovered from COVID-19.

The rearrangement uses TRBV24-1 and TRBJ1-1; D remains ambiguous. CDR3 length: 14 residues. CDR1 and CDR2 (germline): KGHDR, SFDVKD. The V and J ends lost 4 bases and 1 base respectively, with 9 bases between them. CDR3 residues: CATSDPGENTEAFF. The DNA for the CDR3 is TGTGCCACCAGTGACCCAGGCGAGAACACTGAAGCTTTCTTT.

The V and J genes are TRBV9 and TRBJ1-3; 7 nucleotides line up with TRBD1. V was clipped by 3 bases and J by 2 bases; unmatched bases: 2. Per the germline V gene, CDR1 is SGDLS and CDR2 is YYNGEE. CDR3 length equals 14 residues. Here the CDR3 reads CASSADRAGNTIYF. CDR3 nucleotide sequence: TGTGCCAGCAGCGCCGACAGGGCTGGAAACACCATATATTTT.

The chain couples TRBV19 to TRBJ1-5; D unresolved. This CDR3 is 13 amino acids long. Trimming shortened V by 7 bases and J by 5 bases, and 12 bases separated the two germline ends. Germline CDR1 LNHDA, CDR2 SQIVND (reference sequence). The CDR3 DNA reads TGTGCCAGTACAGGATTTACGGATCAGCCCCAGCATTTT. Amino acids: CASTGFTDQPQHF.

V usage is TRBV3-1 (or the pseudogene TRBV3-2) and J usage is TRBJ2-2, with D possibly TRBD2 on 5 matching bases. The CDR3 has 20 residues. The germline gives CDR1 LGHDT, CDR2 YNNKEL (reference sequence). The V end was cut by 7 bases, the J end by 4 bases, with 31 bases between. CDR3 in amino acids: CASTLRFKGSGRWGTGELFF. For the CDR3, the DNA is TGTGCCAGCACCCTCAGATTTAAAGGTTCGGGGAGATGGGGCACCGGGGAGCTGTTTTTT.

The chain recombines TRBV4-1 with TRBJ2-1; TRBD2 agrees at 8 bases. This CDR3 has 15 residues. Germline-derived CDR1 and CDR2 are MGHRA and YSYEKL. The ends lost 5 bases at V and 0 bases at J; junction bases unmatched: 3. The CDR3: CASSFSGNSYNEQFF. The CDR3 DNA follows: TGCGCCAGCAGCTTTAGCGGGAACTCCTACAATGAGCAGTTCTTC.

The chain couples TRBV9 to TRBJ2-1; D call uncertain. The CDR3 is 14 amino acids. Between the trimmed V and J ends, which lost 0 bases and 2 bases, there was a span of 6 bases. CDR1 SGDLS and CDR2 YYNGEE come from the germline V gene. The DNA of the CDR3 is TGTGCCAGCAGCGTAGGGCAGACCTACAATGAGCAGTTCTTC. Protein sequence: CASSVGQTYNEQFF. Full variable domain (outside the CDR3, taken from reference TRBV9 and TRBJ2-1): DSGVTQTPKHLITATGQRVTLRCSPRSGDLSVYWYQQSLDQGLQFLIQYYNGEERAKGNILERFSAQQFPDLHSELNLSSLELGDSALYFCASSVGQTYNEQFFGPGTRLTVL.

The J gene is TRBJ2-7, the V gene TRBV3-1 (or the pseudogene TRBV3-2), with TRBD2 identical over 8 bases. Germline V gene data show CDR1 as LGHDT and CDR2 as YNNKEL (reference sequence). Unmatched junction bases numbered 8, after V lost 4 bases and J lost 6 bases. The CDR3 has 14 residues. The CDR3 DNA reads as TGTGCCAGCAGCCGGACCGGGAGGGCTCTCGAGCAGTACTTC. Translation: CASSRTGRALEQYF.

This clone was recorded a few times. The rearrangement uses TRBV28 and TRBJ1-1, with 9 nucleotides matching TRBD1. V dropped 6 bases and J dropped 1; count of bases not matched to a gene: 3. The length of the CDR3 is 14 residues. Germline CDR1 MDHEN, CDR2 SYDVKM. The CDR3 loop is CASRGQGSNTEAFF. The CDR3 coding sequence is TGTGCCAGCAGAGGACAGGGGTCGAACACTGAAGCTTTCTTT.

The chain carries TRBV15 and TRBJ2-2; 7 bases match TRBD1. Germline CDR1 and CDR2: LNHNV and YYDKDF (reference sequence). V gave up 3 bases and J gave up 4 bases; unmatched junction bases: 11. The CDR3 loop spans 17 amino acids. The CDR3 DNA reads TGTGCCACCAGCAGGGGGCTACCGGGACAGATCACCGGGGAGCTGTTTTTT. Translation: CATSRGLPGQITGELFF.

V and J are TRBV19 and TRBJ2-2, with TRBD2 as a possible D gene (5 bases). Germline values: CDR1 LNHDA, CDR2 SQIVND (reference sequence). Trimming shortened V by 3 bases and J by 3 bases, and 8 bases separated the two germline ends. CDR3 length equals 14 residues. CDR3 amino acids: CASSMAADTGELFF. The CDR3 DNA reads as TGTGCCAGTAGTATGGCAGCGGACACCGGGGAGCTGTTTTTT.

V usage is TRBV7-8 and J usage is TRBJ2-7, with D perhaps matching TRBD2 (6 bases). Germline CDR1 and CDR2: SGHVS and FQNEAQ. CDR3 size: 15 residues. V was cut by 5 bases and J by 6 bases, with 20 bases left in between. In nucleotides, the CDR3 is TGTGCCAGCAGCCCCAGGAGGGTTAACCTCGCCGAGCAGTACTTC. This codes for CASSPRRVNLAEQYF.

The chain couples TRBV7-9 to TRBJ1-2, with D possibly matching TRBD1 (5 bases). Germline V gives CDR1 SEHNR, CDR2 FQNEAQ (reference sequence). This CDR3 has 15 residues. Trimming shortened V by 5 bases and J by 3 bases, and 16 bases separated the two germline ends. CDR3 DNA sequence: TGTGCCAGCAGCGCACCCGACTTGGGGCACTATGGCTACACCTTC. Protein product: CASSAPDLGHYGYTF.

The CDR3 region has the DNA TGCGCCAGCAGTGAGGGGACAGGGGGTTTTTACGAGCAGTACTTC. This sequence encodes CASSEGTGGFYEQYF. V usage is TRBV10-1 and J usage is TRBJ2-7; TRBD1 matches at 11 bases. The CDR3 is 15 residues long. CDR1 and CDR2 (germline): WNHNN, SYGVQD (reference sequence). Unmatched junction bases numbered 4, after V lost 2 bases and J lost 4 bases.

The chain has TRBV11-2 and TRBJ1-4; TRBD1 is a possible D gene (6 bases). V gave up 5 bases and J gave up 6 bases, with 22 bases separating them. CDR3 length: 17 residues. In germline, CDR1 is SGHAT, CDR2 FQNNGV. The CDR3, as DNA: TGTGCCAGCAGCCCCCCACCTACCAGGGGAAGGGATGAAAAACTGTTTTTT. Amino acids: CASSPPPTRGRDEKLFF.

The rearrangement joins TRBV30 to TRBJ2-1; 11 positions agree with TRBD2. CDR3 length equals 15 residues. With V trimmed by 2 bases and J by 7 bases, 7 bases remained unmatched. Per germline, CDR1 GTSNPN and CDR2 SVGIG (reference sequence). CDR3 loop: CAWSQLAGVSNEQFF. CDR3 coding DNA: TGTGCCTGGAGTCAACTAGCGGGAGTATCGAATGAGCAGTTCTTC. The variable domain in full, with the rest retrieved from reference TRBV30 and TRBJ2-1, is SQTIHQWPATLVQPVGSPLSLECTVEGTSNPNLYWYRQAAGRGLQLLFYSVGIGQISSEVPQNLSASRPQDRQFILSSKKLLLSDSGFYLCAWSQLAGVSNEQFFGPGTRLTVL.

The V call is TRBV19, the J call TRBJ1-3; 7 bases match TRBD1. The ends lost 1 base at V and 0 bases at J; junction bases unmatched: 15. The CDR3 spans 20 residues. Looked up from germline, CDR1 is LNHDA and CDR2 is SQIVND (reference sequence). The CDR3 DNA reads as TGTGCCAGTAGTATAGTATTTTGGGGCAGACAGGGTAACTCTGGAAACACCATATATTTT. Protein product: CASSIVFWGRQGNSGNTIYF.

This sequence joins TRBV30 and TRBJ1-1, with D unresolved. Germline CDR1 reads GTSNPN; CDR2 reads SVGIG (reference sequence). CDR3 length: 15 amino acids. V was clipped by 0 bases and J by 5 bases, with 16 bases between them. The chain's CDR3 is CAWSVSPTVWTEAFF. The CDR3 DNA follows: TGTGCCTGGAGTGTATCCCCTACAGTTTGGACTGAAGCTTTCTTT.

The chain recombines TRBV28 with TRBJ2-7; the D gene is possibly TRBD2 (6 bases). V lost 9 bases and J 0 bases, leaving 12 bases between the germline ends. Germline V lookup: CDR1 MDHEN, CDR2 SYDVKM. The CDR3 spans 13 residues. The CDR3 nucleotides are TGTGCCAGTTTTAGCGGCTACTCCTACGAGCAGTACTTC. Its translation: CASFSGYSYEQYF.

The chain combines TRBV5-1 with TRBJ1-4; D might be TRBD1 (5 bases). V lost 4 bases, J lost 6 bases, and 19 bases lay in between. CDR3 length equals 16 residues. Germline assignment: CDR1 SGHRS and CDR2 YFSETQ. CDR3 nucleotides: TGCGCCAGCAGCACGGGACGGCGGGGTAGGGATGAAAAACTGTTTTTT. Translating gives CASSTGRRGRDEKLFF.

The chain uses TRBV7-9 and TRBJ1-1; D not resolved. V dropped 4 bases and J dropped 4 bases, with 7 bases sitting between them. CDR1 SEHNR and CDR2 FQNEAQ come from the germline V gene (reference sequence). The CDR3 is 12 residues long. The CDR3 loop is CASSSGVTEAFF. In DNA form, the CDR3 reads TGTGCCAGCAGCTCGGGAGTCACTGAAGCTTTCTTT.

The chain recombines TRBV5-4 with TRBJ1-1, with a tentative D call TRBD1 (6 bases). Deletions cut 9 bases from V and 1 base from J, with 13 bases between. The CDR3 has 13 residues. Germline lookup yields CDR1 SGHNT and CDR2 YYREEE (reference sequence). CDR3 bases: TGTGCCAATCGACAGGAGCCGAACACTGAAGCTTTCTTT. It encodes CANRQEPNTEAFF.

This clone showed up just once. The chain combines TRBV4-2 with TRBJ1-3; 9 bases are shared with TRBD1. This CDR3 region has 17 residues. The ends lost 2 bases at V and 2 bases at J; junction bases unmatched: 7. Per the germline V gene, CDR1 is LGHNA and CDR2 is YNFKEQ. CDR3 residues: CASSQLLTGGTGNTIYF. The CDR3 DNA sequence: TGTGCCAGCAGCCAACTACTTACAGGGGGCACTGGAAACACCATATATTTT.

The CDR3 nucleotides read TGCAGTGCTAGTTCACTGAACAATCAGCCCCAGCATTTT. It is translated as CSASSLNNQPQHF. The chain joins TRBV20-1 to TRBJ1-5; D is unresolved. Germline CDR1 and CDR2: DFQATT and SNEGSKA (reference sequence). V lost 3 bases and J 3 bases, leaving 9 bases between the germline ends. The CDR3 sequence is 13 residues long.

This clone occurred a few times. The chain is built from TRBV18 and TRBJ1-1; D might be TRBD1 (5 bases). CDR1 is KGHSH, CDR2 LQKENI, per germline. V lost 7 bases and J lost 8, with 17 bases in between. The CDR3 totals 13 residues. This CDR3 reads CASCQQENGEAFF. As DNA, the CDR3 is TGTGCCAGCTGCCAACAGGAGAACGGGGAAGCTTTCTTT.

This chain links TRBV19 with TRBJ2-1; TRBD2 agrees at 10 bases. The CDR3 runs 15 residues. CDR1 is LNHDA, CDR2 SQIVND, per germline (reference sequence). V dropped 5 bases and J dropped 3; count of bases not matched to a gene: 4. The CDR3: CASSAGTSDYNEQFF. The CDR3 DNA reads TGTGCCAGTAGTGCCGGGACTAGCGACTACAATGAGCAGTTCTTC.

The rearrangement joins TRBV19 to TRBJ1-5; D ambiguous. V lost 7 bases to trimming and J lost 0 bases, with 7 bases between them. The CDR3 covers 13 residues. CDR1 and CDR2 from the germline V gene are LNHDA and SQIVND (reference sequence). The CDR3 bases are TGTGCCAGTACAGACTATAGCAATCAGCCCCAGCATTTT. Translated, it gives CASTDYSNQPQHF.

V gene TRBV16 combines with J gene TRBJ2-7, with a possible D match to TRBD1 (5 bases). The CDR3 is 12 amino acids. V lost 2 bases, J lost 6 bases, and 8 bases lay in between. Germline V gene data show CDR1 as KGHSY and CDR2 as FQNENV. The CDR3: CASSQVQAEQYF. CDR3 coding DNA: TGTGCCAGCAGCCAAGTACAGGCCGAGCAGTACTTC.

This chain links TRBV5-1 with TRBJ2-2; a weak D match, TRBD2 (5 bases). CDR1 and CDR2 (germline): SGHRS, YFSETQ. The CDR3 runs 15 residues. The V gene lost 7 bases and the J gene lost 1 base, with 14 bases spanning the gap. CDR3 protein: CASGLSGLNTGELFF. DNA of the CDR3: TGCGCCAGCGGATTGAGCGGACTGAACACCGGGGAGCTGTTTTTT.

The chain links TRBV4-1 to TRBJ1-5; D possibly corresponds to TRBD1 (5 bases). CDR3 length: 14 amino acids. The germline V and J ends were trimmed by 6 bases and 0 bases, with 9 bases remaining between them. Germline V CDR1 and CDR2: MGHRA, YSYEKL. CDR3 DNA: TGCGCCAGCAGACGGACATTTAGCAATCAGCCCCAGCATTTT. The encoded protein is CASRRTFSNQPQHF.

In DNA form, the CDR3 reads TGTGCCAGCAGCCCAGGCGCGGGAAATAATTCACCCCTCCACTTT. Translating gives CASSPGAGNNSPLHF. The rearrangement uses TRBV7-2 and TRBJ1-6, with no clear D. CDR1 and CDR2 from the germline V gene are SGHTA and FQGNSA. Trimming left V 5 bases short and J 5 bases short, with 13 bases between. This CDR3 is built from 15 residues.